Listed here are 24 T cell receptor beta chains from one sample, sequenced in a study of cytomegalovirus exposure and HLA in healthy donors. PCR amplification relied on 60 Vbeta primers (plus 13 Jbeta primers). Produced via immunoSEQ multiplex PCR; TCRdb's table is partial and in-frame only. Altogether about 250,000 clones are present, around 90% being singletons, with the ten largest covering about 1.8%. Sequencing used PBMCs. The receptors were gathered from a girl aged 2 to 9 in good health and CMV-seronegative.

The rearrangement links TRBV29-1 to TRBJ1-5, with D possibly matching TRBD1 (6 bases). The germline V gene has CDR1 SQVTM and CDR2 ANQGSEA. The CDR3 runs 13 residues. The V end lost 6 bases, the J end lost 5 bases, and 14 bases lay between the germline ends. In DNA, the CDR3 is TGCAGCGTCAGGGGCGATTCGGATCAGCCCCAGCATTTT. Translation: CSVRGDSDQPQHF.

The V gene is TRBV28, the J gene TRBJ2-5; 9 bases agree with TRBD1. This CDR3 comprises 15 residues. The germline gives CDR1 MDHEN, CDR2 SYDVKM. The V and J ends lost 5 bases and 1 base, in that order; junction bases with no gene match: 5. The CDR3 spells CASSAWGQGQETQYF. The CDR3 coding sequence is TGTGCCAGCAGTGCCTGGGGACAGGGCCAAGAGACCCAGTACTTC.

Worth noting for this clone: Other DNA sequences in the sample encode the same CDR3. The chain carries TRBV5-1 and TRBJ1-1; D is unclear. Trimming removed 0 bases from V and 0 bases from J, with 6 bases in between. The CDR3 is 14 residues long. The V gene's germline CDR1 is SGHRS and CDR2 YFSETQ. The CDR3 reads CASSLEGVNTEAFF. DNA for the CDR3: TGCGCCAGCAGCTTGGAAGGAGTGAACACTGAAGCTTTCTTT. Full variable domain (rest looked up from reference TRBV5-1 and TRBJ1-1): KAGVTQTPRYLIKTRGQQVTLSCSPISGHRSVSWYQQTPGQGLQFLFEYFSETQRNKGNFPGRFSGRQFSNSRSEMNVSTLELGDSALYLCASSLEGVNTEAFFGQGTRLTVV.

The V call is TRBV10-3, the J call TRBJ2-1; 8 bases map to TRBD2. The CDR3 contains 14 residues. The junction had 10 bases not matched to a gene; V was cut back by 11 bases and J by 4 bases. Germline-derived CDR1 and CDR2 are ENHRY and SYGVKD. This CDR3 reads CAVKLAAGYNEQFF. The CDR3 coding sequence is TGTGCCGTCAAACTAGCGGCCGGGTACAATGAGCAGTTCTTC.

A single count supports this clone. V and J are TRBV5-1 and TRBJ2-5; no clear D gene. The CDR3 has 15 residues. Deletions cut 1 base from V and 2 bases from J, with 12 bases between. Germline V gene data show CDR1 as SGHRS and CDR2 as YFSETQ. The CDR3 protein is CASSLQVVSQETQYF. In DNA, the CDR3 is TGCGCCAGCAGCTTGCAGGTTGTATCGCAAGAGACCCAGTACTTC.

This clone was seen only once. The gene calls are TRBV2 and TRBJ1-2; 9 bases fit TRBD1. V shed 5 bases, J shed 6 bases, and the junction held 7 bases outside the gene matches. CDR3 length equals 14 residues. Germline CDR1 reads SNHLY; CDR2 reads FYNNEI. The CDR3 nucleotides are TGTGCCAGCAGTCAAGGGACAGGGACGCATGGCTACACCTTC. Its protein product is CASSQGTGTHGYTF.

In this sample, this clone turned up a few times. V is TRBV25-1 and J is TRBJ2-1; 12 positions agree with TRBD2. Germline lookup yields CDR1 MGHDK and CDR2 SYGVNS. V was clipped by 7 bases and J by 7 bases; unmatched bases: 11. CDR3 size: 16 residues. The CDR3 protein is CASTLAGGPYANEQFF. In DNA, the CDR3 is TGTGCCAGCACTCTAGCGGGGGGGCCGTACGCAAATGAGCAGTTCTTC.

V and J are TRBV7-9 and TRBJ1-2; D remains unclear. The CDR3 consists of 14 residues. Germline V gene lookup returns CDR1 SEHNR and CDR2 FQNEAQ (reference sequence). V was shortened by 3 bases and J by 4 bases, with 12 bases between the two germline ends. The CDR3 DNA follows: TGTGCCAGCAGCTTGCTGCAGATCTCCTATGGCTACACCTTC. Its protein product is CASSLLQISYGYTF.

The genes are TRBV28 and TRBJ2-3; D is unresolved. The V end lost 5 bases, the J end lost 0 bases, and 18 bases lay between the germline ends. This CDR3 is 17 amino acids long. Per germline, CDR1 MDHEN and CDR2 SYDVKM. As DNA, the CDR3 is TGTGCCAGCAGTCCGCCGCCGACTCTTACTAGCACAGATACGCAGTATTTT. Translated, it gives CASSPPPTLTSTDTQYF. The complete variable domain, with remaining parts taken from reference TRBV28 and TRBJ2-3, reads DVKVTQSSRYLVKRTGEKVFLECVQDMDHENMFWYRQDPGLGLRLIYFSYDVKMKEKGDIPEGYSVSREKKERFSLILESASTNQTSMYLCASSPPPTLTSTDTQYFGPGTRLTVL.

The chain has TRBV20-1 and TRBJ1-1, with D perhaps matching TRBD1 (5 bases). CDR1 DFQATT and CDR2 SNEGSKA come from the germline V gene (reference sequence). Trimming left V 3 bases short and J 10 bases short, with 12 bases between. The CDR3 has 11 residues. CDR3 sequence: CSASAGYGAFF. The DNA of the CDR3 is TGCAGTGCTAGCGCAGGGTATGGAGCTTTCTTT.

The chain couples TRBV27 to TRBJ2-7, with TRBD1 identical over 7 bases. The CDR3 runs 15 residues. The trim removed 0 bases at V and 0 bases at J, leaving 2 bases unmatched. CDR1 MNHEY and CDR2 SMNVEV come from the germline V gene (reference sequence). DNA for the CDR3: TGTGCCAGCAGTTTATCAGGGACAGCCTCCTACGAGCAGTACTTC. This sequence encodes CASSLSGTASYEQYF.

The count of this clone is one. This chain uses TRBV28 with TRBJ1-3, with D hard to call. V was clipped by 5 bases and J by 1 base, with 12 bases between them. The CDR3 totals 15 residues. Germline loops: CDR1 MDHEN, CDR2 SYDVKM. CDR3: CASSPPPVSGNTIYF. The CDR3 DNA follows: TGTGCCAGCAGTCCCCCCCCCGTGTCTGGAAACACCATATATTTT.

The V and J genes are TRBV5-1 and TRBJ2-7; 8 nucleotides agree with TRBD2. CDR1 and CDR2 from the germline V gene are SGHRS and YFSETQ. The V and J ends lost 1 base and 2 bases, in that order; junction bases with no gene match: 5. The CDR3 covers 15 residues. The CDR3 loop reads CASSLQRGPTYEQYF. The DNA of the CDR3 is TGCGCCAGCAGCTTGCAGCGGGGGCCAACCTACGAGCAGTACTTC.

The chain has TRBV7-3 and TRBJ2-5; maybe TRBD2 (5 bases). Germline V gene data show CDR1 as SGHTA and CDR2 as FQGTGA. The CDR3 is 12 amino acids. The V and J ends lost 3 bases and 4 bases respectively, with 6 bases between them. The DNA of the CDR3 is TGTGCCAGCAGCTTTGAGGGAGAGACCCAGTACTTC. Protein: CASSFEGETQYF.

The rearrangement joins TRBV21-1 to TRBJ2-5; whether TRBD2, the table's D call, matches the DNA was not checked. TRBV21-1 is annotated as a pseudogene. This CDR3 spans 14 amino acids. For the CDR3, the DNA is TGTGCCAGCAGCAAAAAGCGGGAACAAGAGACCCAGTACTTC. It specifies CASSKKREQETQYF.

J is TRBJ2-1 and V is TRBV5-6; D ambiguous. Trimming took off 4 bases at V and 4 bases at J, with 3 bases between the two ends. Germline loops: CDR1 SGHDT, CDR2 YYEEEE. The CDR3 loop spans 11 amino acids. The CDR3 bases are TGTGCCAGCAGCCTGTACAATGAGCAGTTCTTC. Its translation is CASSLYNEQFF.

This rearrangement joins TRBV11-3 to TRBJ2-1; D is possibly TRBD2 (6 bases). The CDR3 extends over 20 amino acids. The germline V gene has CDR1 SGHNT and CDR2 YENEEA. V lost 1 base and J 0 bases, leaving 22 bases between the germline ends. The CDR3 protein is CASSLVGGIPDGSSYNEQFF. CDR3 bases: TGTGCCAGCAGCTTAGTGGGGGGAATCCCGGACGGGAGCTCCTACAATGAGCAGTTCTTC.

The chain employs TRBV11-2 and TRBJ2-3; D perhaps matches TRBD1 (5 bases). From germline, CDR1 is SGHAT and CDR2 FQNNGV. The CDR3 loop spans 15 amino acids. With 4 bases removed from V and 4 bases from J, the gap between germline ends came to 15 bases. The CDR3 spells CASSSQGSRADTQYF. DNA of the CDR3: TGTGCCAGCAGCTCGCAGGGTTCCCGGGCAGATACGCAGTATTTT.

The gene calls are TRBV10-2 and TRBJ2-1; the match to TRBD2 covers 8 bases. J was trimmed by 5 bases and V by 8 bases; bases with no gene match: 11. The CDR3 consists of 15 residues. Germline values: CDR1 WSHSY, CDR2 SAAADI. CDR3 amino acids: CASWIQTSGHNEQFF. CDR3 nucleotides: TGCGCCAGCTGGATTCAAACTAGCGGTCACAATGAGCAGTTCTTC.

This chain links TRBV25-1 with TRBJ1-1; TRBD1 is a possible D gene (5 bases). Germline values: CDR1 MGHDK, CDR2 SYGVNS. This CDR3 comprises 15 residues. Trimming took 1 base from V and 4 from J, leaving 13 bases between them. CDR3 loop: CASSESLGQATEAFF. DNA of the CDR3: TGTGCCAGCAGTGAATCTTTGGGGCAGGCCACTGAAGCTTTCTTT.

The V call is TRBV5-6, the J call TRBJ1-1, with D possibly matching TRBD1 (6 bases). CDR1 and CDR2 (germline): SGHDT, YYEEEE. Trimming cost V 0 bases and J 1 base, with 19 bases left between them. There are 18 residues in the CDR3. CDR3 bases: TGTGCCAGCAGCTTGGTCCTTGGCGGGGGGCCATGGAACACTGAAGCTTTCTTT. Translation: CASSLVLGGGPWNTEAFF.

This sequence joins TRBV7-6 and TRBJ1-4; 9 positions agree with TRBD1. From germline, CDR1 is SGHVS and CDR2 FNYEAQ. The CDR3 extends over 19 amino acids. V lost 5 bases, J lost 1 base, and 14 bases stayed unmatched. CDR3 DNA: TGTGCCAGCAGCCCGTTGCCGGGACAGGGAGGTGGAACTAATGAAAAACTGTTTTTT. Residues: CASSPLPGQGGGTNEKLFF.

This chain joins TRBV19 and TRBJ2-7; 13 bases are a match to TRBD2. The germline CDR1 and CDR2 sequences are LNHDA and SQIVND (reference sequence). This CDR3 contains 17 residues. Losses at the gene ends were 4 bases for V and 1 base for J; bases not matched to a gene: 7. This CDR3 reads CASSTLAGGPVSYEQYF. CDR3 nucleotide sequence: TGTGCCAGTAGTACACTAGCGGGAGGGCCGGTGTCCTACGAGCAGTACTTC.

The CDR3 here is CASSIGDLQFTDTQYF. The CDR3 bases are TGTGCCAGTAGTATAGGGGACTTGCAATTCACAGATACGCAGTATTTT. V and J are TRBV19 and TRBJ2-3; tentatively, D is TRBD2 (6 bases). This CDR3 region has 16 residues. V shed 1 base and J shed 2 bases, with 13 bases lying between them. Germline loops: CDR1 LNHDA, CDR2 SQIVND (reference sequence).